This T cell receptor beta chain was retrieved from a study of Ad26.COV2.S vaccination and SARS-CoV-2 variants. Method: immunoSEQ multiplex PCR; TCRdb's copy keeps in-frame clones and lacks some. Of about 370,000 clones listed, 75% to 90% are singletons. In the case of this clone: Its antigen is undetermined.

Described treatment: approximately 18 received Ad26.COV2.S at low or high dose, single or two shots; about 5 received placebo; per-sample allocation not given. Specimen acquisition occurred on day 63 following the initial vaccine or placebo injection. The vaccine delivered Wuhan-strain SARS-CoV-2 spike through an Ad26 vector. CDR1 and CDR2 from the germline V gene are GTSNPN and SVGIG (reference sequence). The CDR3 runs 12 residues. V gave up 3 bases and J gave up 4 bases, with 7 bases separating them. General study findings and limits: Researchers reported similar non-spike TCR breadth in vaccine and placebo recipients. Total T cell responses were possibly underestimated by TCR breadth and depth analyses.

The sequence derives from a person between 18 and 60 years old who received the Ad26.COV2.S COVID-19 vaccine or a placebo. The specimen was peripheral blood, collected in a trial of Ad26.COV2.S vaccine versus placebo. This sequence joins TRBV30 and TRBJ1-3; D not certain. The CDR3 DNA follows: TGTGCCTGGAGGCAGAGAGGAAACACCATATATTTT. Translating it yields CAWRQRGNTIYF. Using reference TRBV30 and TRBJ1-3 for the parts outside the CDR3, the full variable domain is SQTIHQWPATLVQPVGSPLSLECTVEGTSNPNLYWYRQAAGRGLQLLFYSVGIGQISSEVPQNLSASRPQDRQFILSSKKLLLSDSGFYLCAWRQRGNTIYFGEGSWLTVV.